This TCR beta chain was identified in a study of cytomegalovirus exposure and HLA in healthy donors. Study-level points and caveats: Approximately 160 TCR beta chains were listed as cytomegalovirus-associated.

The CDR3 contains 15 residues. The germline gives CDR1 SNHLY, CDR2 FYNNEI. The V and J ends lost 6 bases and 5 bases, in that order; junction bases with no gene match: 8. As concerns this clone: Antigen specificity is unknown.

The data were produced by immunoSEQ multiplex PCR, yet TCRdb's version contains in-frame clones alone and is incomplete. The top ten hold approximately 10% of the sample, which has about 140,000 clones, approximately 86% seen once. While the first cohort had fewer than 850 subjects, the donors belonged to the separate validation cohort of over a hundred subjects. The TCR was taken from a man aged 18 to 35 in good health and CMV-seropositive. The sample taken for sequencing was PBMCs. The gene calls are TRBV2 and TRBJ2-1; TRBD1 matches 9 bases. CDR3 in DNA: TGTGCCAGCAGCTCCGGGACAGGGACCCACAATGAGCAGTTCTTC. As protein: CASSSGTGTHNEQFF.